This is a list of T cell receptor beta chains from one sample in a study of blood T cells in healthy people across ages. TCRdb used MiXCR to reprocess the 5' RACE reads, holding one entry per CDR3 protein. The table lists 1.4 million or so distinct CDR3 sequences, 40% to 45% of them singletons. The specimen sequenced was blood. The receptors come from a woman under 30 in good health. Each CDR3 is given with its conserved first and last residue. The order of the fields is CDR3 protein, CDR3 DNA, clone size, V gene, J gene, CDR3 length, D gene. The D gene is left open where the match is weak. The size of a clone is reported for some rows only, either as once, few or many, or as a class for expanded clones.

CDR3: CASTQTVQAGNQPQHF
DNA: TGTGCCAGCACCCAAACGGTCCAGGCGGGCAATCAGCCCCAGCATTTT
size: few
V: TRBV28
J: TRBJ1-5
length: 16
D: .

CDR3: CASSDRVGYEQYF
DNA: TGCGCCAGCAGCGACAGGGTGGGCTACGAGCAGTACTTC
size: many
V: TRBV4-3
J: TRBJ2-7
length: 13
D: TRBD1

CDR3: CASSGSVGLTSETQYF
DNA: TGTGCCAGCAGCGGGAGCGTGGGACTAACCTCGGAGACCCAGTACTTC
size: .
V: TRBV7-6
J: TRBJ2-5
length: 16
D: TRBD2

CDR3: CASSQESFGNQPQHF
DNA: TGTGCCAGCAGCCAAGAATCCTTCGGGAATCAGCCCCAGCATTTT
size: few
V: TRBV4-2
J: TRBJ1-5
length: 15
D: .

CDR3: CASSALTLGEQYF
DNA: TGTGCCAGCAGTGCCCTAACCCTCGGCGAGCAGTACTTC
size: few
V: TRBV2
J: TRBJ2-7
length: 13
D: .

CDR3: CASSRTRGGQETQYF
DNA: TGTGCCAGCAGTCGGACTAGGGGGGGCCAAGAGACCCAGTACTTC
size: .
V: TRBV7-2
J: TRBJ2-5
length: 15
D: .

CDR3: CSARAPSGGDEQYF
DNA: TGCAGTGCTAGAGCCCCTAGCGGGGGGGACGAGCAGTACTTC
size: .
V: TRBV20-1
J: TRBJ2-7
length: 14
D: TRBD2

CDR3: CASSLVRQYNEQFF
DNA: TGTGCCAGCAGCTTGGTCCGACAGTACAATGAGCAGTTCTTC
size: few
V: TRBV5-6
J: TRBJ2-1
length: 14
D: .

CDR3: CASLGPGVGEKLFF
DNA: TGTGCCAGCCTAGGGCCAGGGGTCGGTGAAAAACTGTTTTTT
size: .
V: TRBV6-5
J: TRBJ1-4
length: 14
D: .

CDR3: CASSSGNSPLHF
DNA: TGTGCCAGCAGCTCAGGAAATTCACCCCTCCACTTT
size: many
V: TRBV7-9
J: TRBJ1-6
length: 12
D: .

CDR3: CASIMDRGDTEAFF
DNA: TGTGCCAGCATTATGGACAGGGGGGATACTGAAGCTTTCTTT
size: few
V: TRBV12-3/TRBV12-4
J: TRBJ1-1
length: 14
D: TRBD1

CDR3: CASGLARYSRRGRADTQYF
DNA: TGTGCTAGTGGTTTGGCAAGGTACTCTCGACGGGGGCGCGCAGATACGCAGTATTTT
size: .
V: TRBV12-5
J: TRBJ2-3
length: 19
D: .

CDR3: CASTPSFYEQFF
DNA: TGTGCCAGCACACCTAGCTTCTACGAGCAGTTCTTC
size: few
V: TRBV11-2
J: TRBJ2-1
length: 12
D: .

CDR3: CASSQPRDGHYGYTF
DNA: TGCGCCAGCAGCCAGCCGAGAGACGGGCACTATGGCTACACCTTC
size: .
V: TRBV4-1
J: TRBJ1-2
length: 15
D: .

CDR3: CASSQEAQRERNIQYF
DNA: TGCGCCAGCAGCCAAGAAGCCCAGCGGGAGAGGAACATTCAGTACTTC
size: many
V: TRBV4-3
J: TRBJ2-4
length: 16
D: TRBD2

CDR3: CASSQDVGPSYEQYF
DNA: TGCGCCAGCAGCCAAGATGTGGGCCCCTCTTACGAGCAGTACTTC
size: .
V: TRBV4-3
J: TRBJ2-7
length: 15
D: .

CDR3: CASSFGGRGVSYEQYF
DNA: TGTGCCAGCAGTTTTGGAGGCAGGGGAGTTTCCTACGAGCAGTACTTC
size: .
V: TRBV12-3/TRBV12-4
J: TRBJ2-7
length: 16
D: .

CDR3: CAGRTTANYGYTF
DNA: TGTGCCGGCAGAACGACAGCTAACTATGGCTACACCTTC
size: .
V: TRBV6-2/TRBV6-3
J: TRBJ1-2
length: 13
D: .

CDR3: CASSQDPSGGKETQYF
DNA: TGTGCCAGCAGCCAAGACCCTAGCGGGGGGAAAGAGACCCAGTACTTC
size: .
V: TRBV4-2
J: TRBJ2-5
length: 16
D: TRBD2

CDR3: CSARVSGGEQYF
DNA: TGCAGTGCTAGAGTTTCGGGTGGGGAGCAGTACTTC
size: few
V: TRBV20-1
J: TRBJ2-7
length: 12
D: .

CDR3: CASSVTESRGYTF
DNA: TGTGCCAGCAGTGTGACAGAGTCGAGGGGCTACACCTTC
size: .
V: TRBV28
J: TRBJ1-2
length: 13
D: .

CDR3: CASSLDAAPTYNEQFF
DNA: TGTGCCAGCAGCTTAGATGCGGCACCGACCTACAATGAGCAGTTCTTC
size: .
V: TRBV7-9
J: TRBJ2-1
length: 16
D: .

CDR3: CASSSDRGGFGEQFF
DNA: TGTGCCAGCAGTTCCGACAGGGGGGGTTTTGGTGAGCAGTTCTTC
size: many
V: TRBV12-3/TRBV12-4
J: TRBJ2-1
length: 15
D: TRBD1

CDR3: CASSVFTGSDTQYF
DNA: TGTGCCAGCAGCGTTTTTACAGGGTCAGATACGCAGTATTTT
size: .
V: TRBV12-3/TRBV12-4
J: TRBJ2-3
length: 14
D: .

CDR3: CASSYSLAGGGRGEQFF
DNA: TGTGCCAGCAGTTACAGTCTAGCGGGAGGAGGTAGGGGTGAGCAGTTCTTC
size: .
V: TRBV6-2/TRBV6-3
J: TRBJ2-1
length: 17
D: TRBD2

CDR3: CASSYGGRSSYNSPLHF
DNA: TGTGCCAGCAGTTACGGGGGCAGGAGCTCCTATAATTCACCCCTCCACTTT
size: .
V: TRBV6-5
J: TRBJ1-6
length: 17
D: .

CDR3: CASSDTLQPQHF
DNA: TGTGCCAGCAGCGACACTTTGCAGCCCCAGCATTTT
size: .
V: TRBV28
J: TRBJ1-5
length: 12
D: .

CDR3: CSARPGMGTHTQYF
DNA: TGCAGTGCTCGACCAGGGATGGGGACACATACGCAGTATTTT
size: .
V: TRBV20-1
J: TRBJ2-3
length: 14
D: .